This T cell receptor beta chain was identified in a study of STAT5B mutations in CD4+ large granular lymphocyte leukemia. Study-wide background: Among healthy controls, a particular HLA allele went with more CDR3 'QG' motifs. Study results and limitations: Main leukemic clonotypes were patient-specific, but roughly 23% appeared at low frequency elsewhere. Compared with healthy controls (2/35), patient top clones favored TRBV06 (8/27).

Germline V gene sequence: CDR1 GTSNPN, CDR2 SVGIG (reference sequence). Trimming removed 1 base from V and 6 bases from J, with 18 bases in between. CDR3 length equals 15 residues. Methods used by the authors: Productive clonotypes were detectable down to 2.59 x 10-5 frequency. Assay used: immunoSEQ multiplex PCR; TCRdb lists only in-frame clones, some missing. That table supplies the V and J calls and clone size; D and trimming were determined from the DNA. The sample has about 48,000 clones; less than 85% are singletons. Worth noting for this clone: The antigen remains undetermined.

The chain carries TRBV30 and TRBJ1-1, with D hard to call. This clonotype was obtained from a human donor in good health. Sequencing was performed on CD4+ T cells from blood buffy coats. CDR3 in DNA: TGTGCCTGGAGTGAAGAGGGCGGGTTAGGCGCTGAAGCTTTCTTT. It encodes CAWSEEGGLGAEAFF.